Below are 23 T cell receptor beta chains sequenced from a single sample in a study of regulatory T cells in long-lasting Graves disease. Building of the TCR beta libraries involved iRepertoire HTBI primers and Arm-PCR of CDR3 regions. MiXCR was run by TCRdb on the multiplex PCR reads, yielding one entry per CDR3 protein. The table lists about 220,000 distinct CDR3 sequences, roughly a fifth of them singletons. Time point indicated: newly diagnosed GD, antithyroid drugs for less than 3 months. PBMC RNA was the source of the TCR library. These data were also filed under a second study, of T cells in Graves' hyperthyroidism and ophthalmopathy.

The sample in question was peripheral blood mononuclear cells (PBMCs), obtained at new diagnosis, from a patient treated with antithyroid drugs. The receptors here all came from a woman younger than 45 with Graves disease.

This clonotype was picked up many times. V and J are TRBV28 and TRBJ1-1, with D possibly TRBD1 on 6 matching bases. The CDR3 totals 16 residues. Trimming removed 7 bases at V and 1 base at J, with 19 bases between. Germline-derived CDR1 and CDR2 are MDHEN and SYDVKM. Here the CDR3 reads CASTKPWGQGNTEAFF. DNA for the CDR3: TGTGCCAGCACCAAACCATGGGGGCAGGGGAACACTGAAGCTTTCTTT.

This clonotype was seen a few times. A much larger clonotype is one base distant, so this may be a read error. The CDR3 sequence is CASSPTSGFSEQFF. In DNA, the CDR3 is TGTGCCAGCTCACCTACTAGCGGCTTCAGTGAGCAGTTCTTC. V and J are TRBV18 and TRBJ2-1; 8 bases match TRBD2. The CDR3 consists of 14 residues. Germline CDR1 is KGHSH and CDR2 is LQKENI. The trim removed 3 bases at V and 9 bases at J, leaving 7 bases unmatched.

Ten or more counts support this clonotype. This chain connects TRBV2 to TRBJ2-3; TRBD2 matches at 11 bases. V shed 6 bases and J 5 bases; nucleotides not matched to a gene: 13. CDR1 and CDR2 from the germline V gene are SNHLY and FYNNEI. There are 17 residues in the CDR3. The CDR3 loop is CASRAPLLAGGGDTQYF. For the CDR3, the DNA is TGTGCCAGCAGGGCCCCCCTTCTAGCGGGAGGAGGAGATACGCAGTATTTT.

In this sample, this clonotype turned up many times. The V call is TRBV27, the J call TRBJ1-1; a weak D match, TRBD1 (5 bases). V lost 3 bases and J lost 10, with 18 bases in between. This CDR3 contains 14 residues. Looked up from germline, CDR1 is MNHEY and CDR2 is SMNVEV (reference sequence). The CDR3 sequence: CASSFRVVTLPAFF. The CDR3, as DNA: TGTGCCAGCAGTTTCAGGGTCGTAACACTCCCAGCTTTCTTT.

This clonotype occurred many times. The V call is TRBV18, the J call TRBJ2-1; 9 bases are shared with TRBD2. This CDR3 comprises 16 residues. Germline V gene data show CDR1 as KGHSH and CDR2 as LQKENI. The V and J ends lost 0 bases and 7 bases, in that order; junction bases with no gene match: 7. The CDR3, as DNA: TGTGCCAGCTCACCACCGGGCGGGAGGGCCGAAAATGAGCAGTTCTTC. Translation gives CASSPPGGRAENEQFF.

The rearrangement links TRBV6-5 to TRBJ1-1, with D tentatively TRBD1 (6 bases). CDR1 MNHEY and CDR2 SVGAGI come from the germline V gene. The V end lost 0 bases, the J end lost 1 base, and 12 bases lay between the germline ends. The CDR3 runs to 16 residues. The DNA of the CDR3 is TGTGCCAGCAGTTACTCCCCAGGGGCTGGGAACACTGAAGCTTTCTTT. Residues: CASSYSPGAGNTEAFF.

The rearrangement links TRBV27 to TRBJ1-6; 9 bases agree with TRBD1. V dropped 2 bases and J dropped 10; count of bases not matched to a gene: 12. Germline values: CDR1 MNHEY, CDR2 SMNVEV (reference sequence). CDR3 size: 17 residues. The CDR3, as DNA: TGTGCCAGCAGTTTAGAGACCGGGACAGGGATCGACTCACCCCTCCACTTT. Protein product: CASSLETGTGIDSPLHF.

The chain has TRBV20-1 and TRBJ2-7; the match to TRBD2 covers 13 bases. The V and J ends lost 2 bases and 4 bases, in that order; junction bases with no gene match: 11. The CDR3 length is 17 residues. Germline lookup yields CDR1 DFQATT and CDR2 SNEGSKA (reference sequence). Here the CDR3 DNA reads TGCAGTGCTAGATCCCCGGGACTAGCGGGATCTCCGTACGAGCAGTACTTC. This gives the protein CSARSPGLAGSPYEQYF.

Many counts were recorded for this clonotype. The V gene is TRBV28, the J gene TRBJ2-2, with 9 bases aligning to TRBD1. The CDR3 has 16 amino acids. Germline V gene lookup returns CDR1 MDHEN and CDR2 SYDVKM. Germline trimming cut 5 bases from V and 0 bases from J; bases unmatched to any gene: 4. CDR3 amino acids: CASSPGTGTNTGELFF. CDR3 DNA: TGTGCCAGCAGTCCGGGGACAGGGACGAACACCGGGGAGCTGTTTTTT.

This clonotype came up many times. The CDR3 loop is CASSSYRDSSTDTQYF. The CDR3, as DNA: TGTGCCAGCAGTTCCTACAGGGATTCTAGCACAGATACGCAGTATTTT. The genes are TRBV12-3 or TRBV12-4 and TRBJ2-3, with D tentatively TRBD1 (6 bases). The CDR3 contains 16 residues. Between the trimmed V and J ends, which lost 4 bases and 0 bases, there was a span of 14 bases.

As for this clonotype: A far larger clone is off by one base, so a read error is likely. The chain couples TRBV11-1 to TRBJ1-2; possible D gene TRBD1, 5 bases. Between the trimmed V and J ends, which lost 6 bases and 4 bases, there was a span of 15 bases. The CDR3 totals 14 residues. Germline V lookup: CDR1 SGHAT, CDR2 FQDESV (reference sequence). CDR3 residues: CASSDGERGYGYTF. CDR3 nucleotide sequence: TGTGCCAGCAGTGATGGAGAAAGGGGCTATGGCTACACCTTC.

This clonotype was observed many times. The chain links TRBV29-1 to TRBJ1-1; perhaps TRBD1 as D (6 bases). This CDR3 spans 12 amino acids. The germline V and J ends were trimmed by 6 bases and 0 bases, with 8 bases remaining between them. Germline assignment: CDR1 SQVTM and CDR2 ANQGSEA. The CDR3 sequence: CSVRGMNTEAFF. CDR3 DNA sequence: TGCAGCGTAAGGGGGATGAACACTGAAGCTTTCTTT.

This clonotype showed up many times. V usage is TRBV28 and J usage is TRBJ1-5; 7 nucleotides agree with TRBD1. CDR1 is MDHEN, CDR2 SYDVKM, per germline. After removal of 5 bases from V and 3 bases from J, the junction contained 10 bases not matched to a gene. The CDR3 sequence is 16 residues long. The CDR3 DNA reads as TGTGCCAGCAGTCTACCGACAGGGTTGAACAATCAGCCCCAGCATTTT. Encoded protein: CASSLPTGLNNQPQHF.

The CDR3 protein is CASSVAGYNEQFF. As DNA, the CDR3 is TGTGCCAGCAGCGTAGCGGGATACAATGAGCAGTTCTTC. V is TRBV9 and J is TRBJ2-1, with D possibly matching TRBD2 (5 bases). Trimming removed 0 bases at V and 4 bases at J, with 5 bases between. The length of the CDR3 is 13 residues. Germline lookup yields CDR1 SGDLS and CDR2 YYNGEE.

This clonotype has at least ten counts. DNA of the CDR3: TGTGCCAGCAGTAACAACCGGGGGGAGCAGTTCTTC. This encodes CASSNNRGEQFF. The V and J genes are TRBV12-3 or TRBV12-4 and TRBJ2-5, with a tentative D call TRBD2 (6 bases). The J call may not be correct, given that the DNA end is closer to TRBJ2-1. The CDR3 covers 12 residues.

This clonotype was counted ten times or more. CDR3 loop: CAWSVGQGSQYF. The CDR3 region has the DNA TGTGCCTGGAGTGTGGGACAGGGCTCGCAGTATTTT. The V gene is TRBV30, the J gene TRBJ2-3; 9 positions match TRBD1. This CDR3 has 12 residues. V shed 0 bases, J shed 10 bases, and the junction held 2 bases outside the gene matches. Germline-derived CDR1 and CDR2 are GTSNPN and SVGIG (reference sequence).

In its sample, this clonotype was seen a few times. CDR3 sequence: CATSDPLRGSTDTQYF. The CDR3 DNA is TGTGCCACCAGTGATCCCCTCCGGGGGAGCACAGATACGCAGTATTTT. This chain connects TRBV24-1 to TRBJ2-3; D is possibly TRBD2 (6 bases). CDR3 size: 16 residues. V lost 3 bases and J 0 bases, leaving 12 bases between the germline ends. Looked up from germline, CDR1 is KGHDR and CDR2 is SFDVKD.

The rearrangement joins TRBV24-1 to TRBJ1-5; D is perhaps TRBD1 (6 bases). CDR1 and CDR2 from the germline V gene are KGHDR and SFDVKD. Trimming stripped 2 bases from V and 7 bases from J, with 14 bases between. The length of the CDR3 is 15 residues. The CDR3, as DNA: TGTGCCACCAGTGATTCTACAGGGTCGGGACAGCCCCAGCATTTT. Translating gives CATSDSTGSGQPQHF.

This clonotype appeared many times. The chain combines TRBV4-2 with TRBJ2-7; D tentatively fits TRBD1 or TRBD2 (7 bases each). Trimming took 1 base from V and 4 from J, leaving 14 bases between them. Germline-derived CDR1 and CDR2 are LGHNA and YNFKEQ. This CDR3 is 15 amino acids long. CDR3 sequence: CASSQGQGGGYEQYF. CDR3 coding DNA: TGTGCCAGCAGCCAAGGTCAGGGGGGGGGTTACGAGCAGTACTTC.

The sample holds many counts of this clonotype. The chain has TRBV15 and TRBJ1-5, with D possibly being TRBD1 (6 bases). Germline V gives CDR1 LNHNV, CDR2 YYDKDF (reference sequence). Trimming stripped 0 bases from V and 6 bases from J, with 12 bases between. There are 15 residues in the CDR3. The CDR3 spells CATSRDLGGIQPQHF. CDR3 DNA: TGTGCCACCAGCAGAGATTTAGGGGGAATTCAGCCCCAGCATTTT.

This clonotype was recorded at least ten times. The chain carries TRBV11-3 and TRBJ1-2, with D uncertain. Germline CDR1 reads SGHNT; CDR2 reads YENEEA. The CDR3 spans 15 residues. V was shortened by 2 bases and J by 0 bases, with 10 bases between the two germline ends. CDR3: CASSLNGLANYGYTF. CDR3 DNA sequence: TGTGCCAGCAGCTTAAACGGTTTAGCTAACTATGGCTACACCTTC.

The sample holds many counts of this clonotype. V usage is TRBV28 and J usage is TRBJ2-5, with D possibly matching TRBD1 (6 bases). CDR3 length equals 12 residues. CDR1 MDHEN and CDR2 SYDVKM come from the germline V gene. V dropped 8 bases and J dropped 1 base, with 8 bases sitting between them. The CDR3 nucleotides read TGTGCCAGCGGGACACTCCAAGAGACCCAGTACTTC. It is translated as CASGTLQETQYF.

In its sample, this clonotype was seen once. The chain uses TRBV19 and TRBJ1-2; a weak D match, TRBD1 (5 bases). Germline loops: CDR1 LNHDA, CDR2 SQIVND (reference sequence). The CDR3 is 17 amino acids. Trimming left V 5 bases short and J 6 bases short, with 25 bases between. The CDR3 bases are TGTGCCAGTAGTCTACGACAGAGGGGATCCCCCTATGATGGCTACACCTTC. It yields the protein CASSLRQRGSPYDGYTF. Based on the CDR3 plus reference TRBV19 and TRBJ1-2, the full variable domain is DGGITQSPKYLFRKEGQNVTLSCEQNLNHDAMYWYRQDPGQGLRLIYYSQIVNDFQKGDIAEGYSVSREKKESFPLTVTSAQKNPTAFYLCASSLRQRGSPYDGYTFGSGTRLTVV.